This entry is about one T cell receptor beta chain. The CDR3 consists of 15 residues. V lost 5 bases, J lost 2 bases, and 4 bases stayed unmatched. Germline assignment: CDR1 SGHDN and CDR2 FVKESK. The sample is drawn from a study of sequential checkpoint blockade in melanoma. For the study at large: After nivolumab or ipilimumab alone, roughly 20 patients had week-13 rebiopsies.

Method: immunoSEQ multiplex PCR; TCRdb's copy keeps in-frame clones and lacks some. The sample has about 1,600 clones, roughly a quarter seen once; the top ten hold around 8%. The treatment is: randomized to nivolumab then ipilimumab (arm A) or the reverse (arm B). Specimen: tumor tissue (inferred from file names), collected from a patient given nivolumab and ipilimumab in sequence. The source of this sequence is a human donor with melanoma. V is TRBV14 and J is TRBJ2-1; 9 bases are shared with TRBD1. CDR3 protein: CASSTTGGTYNEQFF. CDR3 nucleotides: TGTGCCAGCAGCACGACAGGGGGGACCTACAATGAGCAGTTCTTC.